The rows below give T cell receptor beta chains drawn from one sample of a study of blood T cell repertoires in COVID-19. The table came from immunoSEQ multiplex PCR; TCRdb's copy has only in-frame clones and leaves some out. The sample lists some 150,000 clones; 80% to 90% were seen once. The source material was peripheral blood. Receptors originate from a man aged 35 to 55 with acute or convalescent COVID-19. CDR3s include the opening cysteine and the closing phenylalanine or tryptophan. A D gene is named only where the DNA matches it firmly. Part of the rows lack a size; the others show once, few, many or a class for expanded clones.

j_call v_call d_call clone_size cdr3_nt cdr3_aa
TRBJ1-1 TRBV27 - - TGTGCCAGCAGTTCCCCCTCCCGGACAGCGAGAGGGGCTTTCTTT CASSSPSRTARGAFF
TRBJ1-1 TRBV4-1 TRBD1 few TGCGCCAGCAGCCAAGGGGCCCTAGACAGGGGGAACACTGAAGCTTTCTTT CASSQGALDRGNTEAFF
TRBJ1-1 TRBV28 TRBD1 once TGTGCCAGCAGTTTATTTCGTTGGGGGACAGGTCTGACTGAAGCTTTCTTT CASSLFRWGTGLTEAFF
TRBJ2-1 TRBV10-1 - - TGCGCCAGCAGTGAGCAGGGGAATGAGCAGTTCTTC CASSEQGNEQFF
TRBJ2-7 TRBV7-9 - - TGTGCCAGCAGCCTTCGACAGGGAGGCGAGCAGTACTTC CASSLRQGGEQYF
TRBJ2-5 TRBV5-6 TRBD2 - TGTGCCAGCAGCTTACTCGTGTGGGGGGGGACCCAAGAGACCCAGTACTTC CASSLLVWGGTQETQYF
TRBJ2-7 TRBV28 TRBD1 - TGTGCCAGCAGTTACGGGACAGGGCGCTACGAGCAGTACTTC CASSYGTGRYEQYF
TRBJ1-1 TRBV18 - - TGTGCCAGCTCACCAAATGGGGGGGGCGCATTGACTGAAGCTTTCTTT CASSPNGGGALTEAFF
TRBJ1-2 TRBV15 TRBD1 - TGTGCCACCAGCCCCCAAGACAGGGGGCGCCGAGGCTACACCTTC CATSPQDRGRRGYTF
TRBJ1-4 TRBV5-1 TRBD1 - TGCGCCAGCAGCTTTGCAGGGGGCAGAGCTGAAAAACTGTTTTTT CASSFAGGRAEKLFF
TRBJ1-4 TRBV3-1/TRBV3-2 - - TGTGCCAGCAGCCTCTCGGGGTCGGGTGAAAAACTGTTTTTT CASSLSGSGEKLFF
TRBJ1-1 TRBV27 TRBD1 - TGTGCCAGCAGTTGGGACAGGATCACTGAAGCTTTCTTT CASSWDRITEAFF
TRBJ1-5 TRBV7-6 - - TGTGCCAGCAGCTTATATGGGGACTTGGGGAATCAGCCCCAGCATTTT CASSLYGDLGNQPQHF
TRBJ2-7 TRBV7-8 TRBD2 - TGTGCCAGCAGCTTATATCCTAGCGGAATCTACGAGCAGTACTTC CASSLYPSGIYEQYF
TRBJ2-1 TRBV6-2/TRBV6-3 TRBD1 - TGTGCCAGCAGCCAGGGACAGCTAAACTCCTACAATGAGCAGTTCTTC CASSQGQLNSYNEQFF
TRBJ1-2 TRBV5-6 - - TGTGCCAGCAGCTTGGTGTTGGAGAATGGCTACACCTTC CASSLVLENGYTF
TRBJ2-3 TRBV24-1 TRBD2 - TGTGCCACCAGTGAGCTAGCGGGGACCACAGATACGCAGTATTTT CATSELAGTTDTQYF